These T cell receptor beta chains were read from a single sample in a study of cytomegalovirus exposure and HLA in healthy donors. Profiling relied on immunoSEQ multiplex PCR, and the TCRdb table lists in-frame clones only, not all of them. This table holds 63,000 or so clones, under 85% found once. The sequenced sample consisted of PBMCs. The receptors shown here come from a man in his forties or fifties in good health and CMV-seronegative. The CDR3 runs from the conserved cysteine through the conserved F or W. Part of the rows lack a size; the others show once, few, many or a class for expanded clones.

v_call: TRBV11-2
clone_size: NA
cdr3_aa: CASSTYRGHRDNEKLFF

v_call: TRBV7-9
clone_size: NA
cdr3_aa: CASRALTGGIDTQYF

v_call: TRBV5-4
clone_size: NA
cdr3_aa: CASSHPGFEAFF

v_call: TRBV10-1
clone_size: NA
cdr3_aa: CASSESGGQPQHF

v_call: TRBV28
clone_size: NA
cdr3_aa: CASSSAGGVETQYF

v_call: TRBV19
clone_size: NA
cdr3_aa: CASSPLTSGENNEQFF

v_call: TRBV6-5
clone_size: NA
cdr3_aa: CASSYRQGAETQYF

v_call: TRBV5-6
clone_size: NA
cdr3_aa: CASQALRQDNTGELFF

v_call: TRBV7-2
clone_size: once
cdr3_aa: CASSARARGEKLFF

v_call: TRBV2
clone_size: once
cdr3_aa: CASKWDSRENTEAFF

v_call: TRBV2
clone_size: NA
cdr3_aa: CASSEDLGGKDEQYF

v_call: TRBV9
clone_size: NA
cdr3_aa: CASSVGGTSVGDEQFF

v_call: TRBV10-1
clone_size: NA
cdr3_aa: CASSGAGVPYEQYF

v_call: TRBV6-1
clone_size: NA
cdr3_aa: CASSHSGDTQYF

v_call: TRBV5-6
clone_size: once
cdr3_aa: CASSLVGAGANNSPLHF

v_call: TRBV19
clone_size: NA
cdr3_aa: CASSTTGGGQPQHF

v_call: TRBV30
clone_size: NA
cdr3_aa: CAWQTGEGGYTF

v_call: TRBV5-1
clone_size: NA
cdr3_aa: CASSLAIRVSNYGYTF

v_call: TRBV5-1
clone_size: NA
cdr3_aa: CASSSGTSAYNEQFF

v_call: TRBV25-1
clone_size: NA
cdr3_aa: CASSEYGRGLETQYF

v_call: TRBV6-5
clone_size: NA
cdr3_aa: CASTGGARAGELFF

v_call: TRBV6-1
clone_size: NA
cdr3_aa: CASRVGTGLLGYTF

v_call: TRBV7-9
clone_size: few
cdr3_aa: CASSLVASGGGETQYF

v_call: TRBV9
clone_size: once
cdr3_aa: CASSDRDTYGYTF

v_call: TRBV11-2
clone_size: NA
cdr3_aa: CASRGGGIQETQYF

v_call: TRBV19
clone_size: NA
cdr3_aa: CASSTGRGVTSDGYTF

v_call: TRBV5-3
clone_size: NA
cdr3_aa: CARSLDIRTNISGNTIYF

v_call: TRBV6-1
clone_size: NA
cdr3_aa: CASSGGQGAPPYEQYF

v_call: TRBV5-6
clone_size: few
cdr3_aa: CASSSRDRMVYF

v_call: TRBV7-2
clone_size: once
cdr3_aa: CASSSQGRNQPQHF

v_call: TRBV7-3
clone_size: NA
cdr3_aa: CASSLTRQGRWTEAFF

v_call: TRBV6-6
clone_size: NA
cdr3_aa: CASSFRDTHRREQYF

v_call: TRBV9
clone_size: NA
cdr3_aa: CASSVGGPNTEAFF

v_call: TRBV29-1
clone_size: NA
cdr3_aa: CSVQGGLAGNTIYF

v_call: TRBV5-1
clone_size: NA
cdr3_aa: CASRAERNTQYF

v_call: TRBV7-6
clone_size: NA
cdr3_aa: CASSLAEATNEKLFF

v_call: TRBV19
clone_size: NA
cdr3_aa: CASSIVQGLAFYNEQFF

v_call: TRBV29-1
clone_size: NA
cdr3_aa: CSVLTRTGGVGYTF

v_call: TRBV9
clone_size: NA
cdr3_aa: CASSVGGQGANEQFF

v_call: TRBV6-6
clone_size: once
cdr3_aa: CASIWDRDSHYEQYF

v_call: TRBV7-7
clone_size: few
cdr3_aa: CASSPLRASTPETQYF

v_call: TRBV5-1
clone_size: NA
cdr3_aa: CASSLGAGGASHEQYF